The T cell receptor (beta chain) described here comes from a study of OX40 agonist ivuxolimab in advanced cancers. This clone showed up just once. What it binds is unknown. Clones were read by immunoSEQ multiplex PCR, and TCRdb kept only the in-frame ones, dropping some. The table records about 62,000 clones, 84% of them present only once. Trimming took 3 bases from V and 4 from J, leaving 9 bases between them. Germline V CDR1 and CDR2: LNHDA, SQIVND (reference sequence). CDR3 length: 14 amino acids. Patients were ineligible given autoimmune disease history or systemic immunosuppression. Study-level findings and limits: Partial responders treated at 0.1-3.0 mg/kg exhibited clonal expansion among the lowest measured. CD4+ T cells averaged fewer expanded clones than CD8+ T cells. Antigens targeted by the expanded peripheral T cells were not determined.

The sequenced sample was CD4+ or CD8+ T cells sorted from blood, obtained in a trial of the OX40 agonist ivuxolimab. This receptor was obtained from an adult with an advanced solid tumor such as melanoma, head and neck, liver or kidney cancer. The chain joins TRBV19 to TRBJ1-4; no clear D. CDR3 nucleotide sequence: TGTGCCAGTAGTATCATGACGGATAATGAAAAACTGTTTTTT. This encodes CASSIMTDNEKLFF.